The entry that follows covers one TCR beta chain sequence. This record belongs to a study of blood T cell repertoires in COVID-19. Authors' methods: The authors estimated nucleated cell counts from reference gene primer amplification. Clones were read by immunoSEQ multiplex PCR, and TCRdb kept only the in-frame ones, dropping some. The V and J calls and clone size were taken over from that table, and D and trimming were inferred from the DNA. The sample lists about 230,000 clones, around nine tenths seen once, with roughly 2.5% in the top ten. V gave up 5 bases and J gave up 1 base, with 7 bases separating them. This CDR3 has 13 residues. Germline CDR1 reads LNHDA; CDR2 reads SQIVND (reference sequence).

This clonotype was sampled from a woman aged 60-75 years with acute or convalescent COVID-19. The chain has TRBV19 and TRBJ2-3; D not resolved. The sequenced sample was peripheral blood. The CDR3 DNA is TGTGCCAGTAGTGCTGGAGGCACAGATACGCAGTATTTT. Amino acids: CASSAGGTDTQYF.